These 10 T cell receptor beta chains share one sample of origin, sequenced in a study of tumor and adjacent non-tumor tissue in lung cancer. Three rounds of nested PCR, following a modified ARM-PCR protocol, produced the TCRbeta library. TCRdb reanalysed the multiplex PCR reads using MiXCR and keeps one entry per CDR3 protein. This table has 200,000 to 250,000 distinct CDR3 sequences, roughly 70% appearing once. The template was RNA from unsorted bulk tissue. What was sequenced was lung tumor tissue. The source of these receptors is a man in his 60s with non-small cell lung cancer.

A word on this clonotype: At one end the junction does not follow the germline gene, possibly because of a read error. The rearrangement uses TRBV12-3 or TRBV12-4 and TRBJ2-7; 9 bases align to TRBD1. The CDR3 consists of 15 residues. The CDR3 protein is CAISGHGTGKYEHYF. DNA of the CDR3: TGTGCCATCAGTGGCCATGGGACAGGGAAATACGAGCATTACTTC.

The V gene is TRBV12-3 or TRBV12-4, the J gene TRBJ1-6; 7 bases are shared with TRBD1. J lost 8 bases, V lost 5 bases, and 6 bases had no gene match. The CDR3 consists of 14 residues. The chain's CDR3 is CASSRQGVYSPLHF. The CDR3 DNA follows: TGTGCCAGCAGTCGGCAGGGGGTATATTCACCCCTCCACTTT.

A word on this clonotype: Its ends do not fully match the called genes, so a read error is possible. The rearrangement joins TRBV12-3 or TRBV12-4 to TRBJ1-4; possible D gene TRBD1, 5 bases. This CDR3 comprises 14 residues. CDR3 sequence: CASSPGQVNEKMFF. CDR3 DNA: TGTGCCAGCAGTCCGGGGCAGGTTAATGAAAAAATGTTTTTT.

Comments on this clonotype: A much larger clonotype is one base distant, so this may be a read error. The chain has TRBV4-1 and TRBJ2-3; TRBD2 aligns across 12 bases. Germline CDR1 is MGHRA and CDR2 is YSYEKL. This CDR3 comprises 17 residues. CDR3 coding DNA: TGCGCCAGCATCCAAGATCGGCCTAGCGGGAGGGTGGATACGCAGTATTTT. Protein: CASIQDRPSGRVDTQYF.

This clonotype was detected many times. The V gene is TRBV4-1, the J gene TRBJ2-7, with D possibly TRBD1 on 6 matching bases. The germline V and J ends were trimmed by 1 base and 0 bases, with 7 bases remaining between them. The V gene's germline CDR1 is MGHRA and CDR2 YSYEKL. CDR3 length equals 14 residues. The CDR3 DNA is TGCGCCAGCAGCCAAGGACAGGACTCCTACGAGCAGTACTTC. Encoded protein: CASSQGQDSYEQYF.

Concerning this clonotype itself: A single base separates this from a much larger clone, so it may be a read error. The CDR3 does not end in the conserved phenylalanine or tryptophan, so this is likely a read error. The chain has TRBV5-4 and TRBJ2-1; 15 positions match TRBD2. From germline, CDR1 is SGHNT and CDR2 YYREEE (reference sequence). CDR3 length: 18 residues. V gave up 2 bases and J gave up 5 bases; unmatched junction bases: 8. CDR3 protein: CASSLTGTSGRIHNEQFS. The CDR3 DNA is TGTGCCAGCAGCTTAACTGGGACTAGCGGGAGGATTCACAATGAGCAGTTCTCC.

The rearrangement links TRBV11-3 to TRBJ2-1, with 11 bases matching TRBD2. This CDR3 contains 18 residues. The V gene's germline CDR1 is SGHNT and CDR2 YENEEA. Here the CDR3 DNA reads TGTGTAAGCAGCTTAGAAGGACTAGCGGGCCACTCCTACAATGAGCAGTTCTTC. Translated, it gives CVSSLEGLAGHSYNEQFF.

The chain carries TRBV4-1 and TRBJ1-3; D gene ambiguous. Germline lookup yields CDR1 MGHRA and CDR2 YSYEKL. The CDR3 has 14 amino acids. The V gene lost 0 bases and the J gene lost 12 bases, with 15 bases spanning the gap. CDR3 sequence reads: CASSQDSLRCIIYF. CDR3 DNA: TGCGCCAGCAGCCAAGATTCTCTTAGGTGCATCATATATTTT.

A note on this clonotype: A much larger clone sits a single nucleotide away, making a read error possible. V is TRBV4-1 and J is TRBJ1-4; D unclear. Germline V lookup: CDR1 MGHRA, CDR2 YSYEKL. This CDR3 contains 14 residues. In nucleotides, the CDR3 is TGCGCCAGCAACCAAGTACGGGGAGGTGAAAAACTGTTTTTT. It codes for CASNQVRGGEKLFF.

The V and J genes are TRBV10-2 and TRBJ2-5, with D unclear. This CDR3 comprises 13 residues. V lost 10 bases, J lost 4 bases, and 16 bases lay in between. Germline values: CDR1 WSHSY, CDR2 SAAADI. The CDR3 here is CATLDRLGETQYF. The CDR3 nucleotides are TGCGCCACCTTGGACCGTTTGGGAGAGACCCAGTACTTC.